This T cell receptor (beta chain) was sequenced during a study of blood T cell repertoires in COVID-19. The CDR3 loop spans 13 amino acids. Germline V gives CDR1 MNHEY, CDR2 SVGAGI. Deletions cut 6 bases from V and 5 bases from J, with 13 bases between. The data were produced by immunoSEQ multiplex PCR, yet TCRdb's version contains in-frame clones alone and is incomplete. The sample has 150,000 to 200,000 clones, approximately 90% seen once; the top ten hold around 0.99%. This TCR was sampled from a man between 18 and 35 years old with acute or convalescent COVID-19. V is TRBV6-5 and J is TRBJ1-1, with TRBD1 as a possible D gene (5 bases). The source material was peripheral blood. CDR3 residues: CASRVQVRTEAFF. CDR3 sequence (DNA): TGTGCCAGCAGGGTACAGGTTCGGACTGAAGCTTTCTTT.